These T cell receptor beta chains were read from a single sample in a study of Graves' ophthalmopathy and Graves' hyperthyroidism. TCRdb re-called the multiplex PCR reads through MiXCR, storing one row per CDR3 protein. Of 580,000 or so distinct CDR3 sequences in the sample, 39% were seen once. The sequenced sample consisted of peripheral blood or thyroid tissue (not recorded which). These receptors all stem from an adult man with Graves' hyperthyroidism. Both conserved end residues are part of each CDR3. A D gene is named only where the DNA matches it firmly. Rows may omit the clone size; those that give it use once, few, many or a size class.

J: TRBJ1-3; size: many; D: TRBD1; V: TRBV10-3; DNA: TGTGCCATCAGTGCGTCCTGGGCGACAGGGGTCCCTCAAGGTGGAAACACCATATATTTT; CDR3: CAISASWATGVPQGGNTIYF
J: TRBJ2-5; size: .; D: .; V: TRBV11-2; DNA: TGTGCCAGCAGCTTAGGGTCAGGGGAGGGTACGCAGTACTTC; CDR3: CASSLGSGEGTQYF
J: TRBJ2-1; size: .; D: TRBD2; V: TRBV19; DNA: TGCGCCAGCAGCCAACTTGCGTGGGGGAGCGGGGGGCCTACAGGGCAGTTCTTC; CDR3: CASSQLAWGSGGPTGQFF
J: TRBJ1-1; size: .; D: .; V: TRBV12-3/TRBV12-4; DNA: TGTGCCAGCAGCCCGAATACAGAGGGGAACACTGAAGCTTTCTTT; CDR3: CASSPNTEGNTEAFF
J: TRBJ2-1; size: .; D: .; V: TRBV9; DNA: TGTGCCAGCAGCGTCGACGCGATCTACAATGAGCAGTTCTTC; CDR3: CASSVDAIYNEQFF
J: TRBJ1-3; size: few; D: TRBD1; V: TRBV7-8; DNA: TGTGCCAGCAGCTTGGCCCCGACAGGGGACGGAAACACCATATATTTT; CDR3: CASSLAPTGDGNTIYF
J: TRBJ1-5; size: once; D: .; V: TRBV10-3; DNA: .; CDR3: CAICSASQGTGNQPQHF
J: TRBJ2-5; size: .; D: .; V: TRBV10-3; DNA: TGTGCCATCAGTGAGAACGATAGCAATCAGCCCCAGTACTTC; CDR3: CAISENDSNQPQYF
J: TRBJ2-2; size: .; D: .; V: TRBV29-1; DNA: TGCAGCTTAGGCCAGCAGAACACCGGGGAGCTGTTTTTT; CDR3: CSLGQQNTGELFF
J: TRBJ2-7; size: .; D: .; V: TRBV20-1; DNA: TGCAGTGCTAGAGGATCAAAGGACTTGCGGGTCAGCTCCTACGAGCAGTACTTC; CDR3: CSARGSKDLRVSSYEQYF
J: TRBJ2-7; size: many; D: TRBD1; V: TRBV4-2; DNA: TGTGCCAGCAGCCAAGATCAGCAGGGGGCGAGGTACGAGCAGTACTTC; CDR3: CASSQDQQGARYEQYF
J: TRBJ2-5; size: many; D: .; V: TRBV5-8; DNA: TGTGCCAGCAGCTCCCGTTCGGGCCAAGAGACCCAGTACTTC; CDR3: CASSSRSGQETQYF
J: TRBJ2-7; size: many; D: TRBD1; V: TRBV20-1; DNA: TGCAGTGCTAGAGGAACGACAGGGGCCGCCTCCTACGAGCAGTACTTC; CDR3: CSARGTTGAASYEQYF
J: TRBJ1-1; size: few; D: TRBD1; V: TRBV19; DNA: TGTGCCAGTAGGCTATACGGGACAGGGGTGGCGAACACTGAAGCTTTCTTT; CDR3: CASRLYGTGVANTEAFF
J: TRBJ1-4; size: many; D: .; V: TRBV20-1; DNA: TGCAGTGCTAGTTCCACCAGGGAGGCTAATGAAAAACTGTTTTTT; CDR3: CSASSTREANEKLFF
J: TRBJ2-5; size: many; D: TRBD2; V: TRBV20-1; DNA: TGCAGTGCTAGTAGCGGGAGGGACATAGAGACCCAGTACTTC; CDR3: CSASSGRDIETQYF
J: TRBJ2-7; size: many; D: .; V: TRBV6-5; DNA: TGTGCCAGCAGTTACGTCTGGGGCTACGAGCAGTACTTC; CDR3: CASSYVWGYEQYF
J: TRBJ1-6; size: .; D: .; V: TRBV27; DNA: TGTGCCAGCAGAAGTATCCTGGGGCCGAATTCACCCCTCCACTTT; CDR3: CASRSILGPNSPLHF
J: TRBJ1-5; size: .; D: .; V: TRBV19; DNA: TGTGCCAGTAGTATAGCAGGTGGTCGAAATCAGCCCCAGCATTTT; CDR3: CASSIAGGRNQPQHF
J: TRBJ2-7; size: many; D: .; V: TRBV7-8; DNA: TGTGCCAGCAGCTTAAGGTTTGAAGGCTTTCCCTACGAGCAGTACTTC; CDR3: CASSLRFEGFPYEQYF
J: TRBJ2-1; size: .; D: .; V: TRBV7-2; DNA: TGTGCCAGTAGGTCGAGGGCGGGATCTCTGGATGAGCAGTTCTTC; CDR3: CASRSRAGSLDEQFF
J: TRBJ2-5; size: few; D: .; V: TRBV10-3; DNA: TGTGCCATCAGCCATGGGGATGGGGAGACCCAGTACTTC; CDR3: CAISHGDGETQYF
J: TRBJ1-2; size: many; D: .; V: TRBV2; DNA: TGTGCCAGCAGTGAAGCGCGGGGTAGCTATGGCTACACCTTC; CDR3: CASSEARGSYGYTF
J: TRBJ1-5; size: many; D: .; V: TRBV19; DNA: TGTGCCAGTAGTATACGGGCTCTCGCGGGAAATCAGCCCCAGCATTTT; CDR3: CASSIRALAGNQPQHF
J: TRBJ1-3; size: .; D: .; V: TRBV7-2; DNA: TGTGCCAGCAGCTTCCGGGAGGCTATGAACACCATATATTTT; CDR3: CASSFREAMNTIYF
J: TRBJ2-3; size: .; D: TRBD2; V: TRBV12-3/TRBV12-4; DNA: TGTGCCAGCAGTTTAGATGTGAGCGGGGGAGGAGCAGATACGCAGTATTTT; CDR3: CASSLDVSGGGADTQYF
J: TRBJ2-7; size: many; D: .; V: TRBV2; DNA: TGTGCCAGCAGTGAAGCGCCCAGGGACCGGCGGTACTTC; CDR3: CASSEAPRDRRYF
J: TRBJ1-1; size: many; D: .; V: TRBV12-3/TRBV12-4; DNA: TGTGCCAGCAGTTCCCCGACAGGATATCACACTGAAGCTTTCTTT; CDR3: CASSSPTGYHTEAFF
J: TRBJ2-3; size: .; D: TRBD1; V: TRBV7-9; DNA: TGTGCCGGCAGCCCTGGACAGGGAATAAGCACAGATACGCAGTATTTT; CDR3: CAGSPGQGISTDTQYF
J: TRBJ1-6; size: .; D: .; V: TRBV7-9; DNA: TGTGCCAGCAGCTTACTCGAGGGAGTCGACTCACCCCTCCACTTT; CDR3: CASSLLEGVDSPLHF
J: TRBJ1-2; size: many; D: .; V: TRBV14; DNA: TGTGCCAGCAGCCAAAGGGGTACCTATGGCTACACCTTC; CDR3: CASSQRGTYGYTF
J: TRBJ1-5; size: .; D: .; V: TRBV4-1; DNA: TGCGCCAGCAGCCAAGAAGGGGCAGATGATCAGCCCCAGCATTTT; CDR3: CASSQEGADDQPQHF
J: TRBJ1-5; size: many; D: TRBD1; V: TRBV10-1; DNA: TGCGCCAGCGTAAAGGGGGCGACGGGAGGCAATCAGCCCCAGCATTTT; CDR3: CASVKGATGGNQPQHF
J: TRBJ1-5; size: .; D: TRBD1; V: TRBV10-3; DNA: TGTGCCATCAGAATGACAGGGGACGGAAACAATCAGCCCCAGCATTTT; CDR3: CAIRMTGDGNNQPQHF
J: TRBJ2-5; size: many; D: .; V: TRBV6-1; DNA: TGTGCCAGCAGTGCACTAGGACCCCGCTTCCAAGAGACCCAGTACTTC; CDR3: CASSALGPRFQETQYF
J: TRBJ1-6; size: many; D: .; V: TRBV20-1; DNA: TGCAGTGCTAGAGAGGGGCCAGGCAATTCACCCCTCCACTTT; CDR3: CSAREGPGNSPLHF
J: TRBJ2-5; size: many; D: TRBD2; V: TRBV7-9; DNA: TGTGCCAGCAGCGGACTAGTTGGGACCCAGTACTTC; CDR3: CASSGLVGTQYF
J: TRBJ2-7; size: once; D: TRBD1; V: TRBV24-1; DNA: TGTGCCACCAGCAAACAGGGGGCAAGGGAGTACGAGCAGTACTTC; CDR3: CATSKQGAREYEQYF
J: TRBJ1-2; size: many; D: TRBD1; V: TRBV7-9; DNA: TGTGCCAGCAGCCCATCCGGACAGGGGCAGGGTGGCTACACCTTC; CDR3: CASSPSGQGQGGYTF
J: TRBJ1-2; size: many; D: .; V: TRBV19; DNA: TGTGCCAGTAGTTCCATGGGCTTTACTAACTATGGCTACACCTTC; CDR3: CASSSMGFTNYGYTF
J: TRBJ2-7; size: .; D: TRBD2; V: TRBV25-1; DNA: TGTGCCAGCGTTGTAGCGGGAGAACCTTCCTACGAGCAGTACTTC; CDR3: CASVVAGEPSYEQYF
J: TRBJ2-2; size: many; D: TRBD1; V: TRBV2; DNA: TGTGCCAGCAGTTCTGACAGGGGGCTGTCCGGGGAGCTGTTTTTT; CDR3: CASSSDRGLSGELFF
J: TRBJ2-7; size: few; D: .; V: TRBV24-1; DNA: TGTGCCACCAGTGGTGTCAGAGACGGTTACGAGCAGTACTTC; CDR3: CATSGVRDGYEQYF
J: TRBJ2-5; size: .; D: TRBD1; V: TRBV24-1; DNA: TGTGCCACCAGTGATTTTATCGGGACAGCCCAAGAGACCCAGTACTTC; CDR3: CATSDFIGTAQETQYF
J: TRBJ1-4; size: few; D: .; V: TRBV30; DNA: TGTGCCACCACTCCAGGGGTTCTAGCTAATGAAAAACTGTTTTTT; CDR3: CATTPGVLANEKLFF
J: TRBJ1-5; size: many; D: TRBD1; V: TRBV20-1; DNA: TGCAGTGCTAGAGATGACAGGGGCGGACAGCCCCAGCATTTT; CDR3: CSARDDRGGQPQHF
J: TRBJ2-3; size: .; D: .; V: TRBV6-6; DNA: TGTGCCACCGGATTCGGGACAGATACGCAGTATTTT; CDR3: CATGFGTDTQYF
J: TRBJ1-1; size: .; D: TRBD1; V: TRBV24-1; DNA: TGTGCCAGCCAAGGGACAGTGAACACTGAAGCTTTCTTT; CDR3: CASQGTVNTEAFF